Listed below are T cell receptor beta chains from one sample, sequenced in a study of shared clonotypes between healthy human individuals. Profiling relied on immunoSEQ multiplex PCR, and the TCRdb table lists in-frame clones only, not all of them. The sample lists roughly 2.2 million clones, around 93% seen once, with 0.37% in the top ten. Sequencing used naive CD4+ T cells from PBMCs. All receptors come from a man in his late teens or twenties in good health. Some clones in this sample may be carry-over from other donors' samples. Each CDR3 is given with its conserved first and last residue. The D gene is left open where the match is weak. Only some rows state a clone size, as once, few, many or a class for expanded clones.

j_gene: TRBJ2-5
v_gene: TRBV30
d_gene: NA
abundance: NA
CDR3aa: CAWSVSRGETQYF
CDR3nt: TGTGCCTGGAGTGTATCTAGAGGGGAGACCCAGTACTTC

j_gene: TRBJ2-7
v_gene: TRBV5-1
d_gene: NA
abundance: NA
CDR3aa: CASSWNDVTYEQYF
CDR3nt: TGCGCCAGCAGCTGGAACGACGTTACCTACGAGCAGTACTTC

j_gene: TRBJ2-7
v_gene: TRBV6-4
d_gene: TRBD1
abundance: NA
CDR3aa: CASSTQTGAEQYF
CDR3nt: TGTGCCAGCAGTACACAAACAGGGGCCGAGCAGTACTTC

j_gene: TRBJ1-1
v_gene: TRBV5-1
d_gene: TRBD1
abundance: NA
CDR3aa: CASSDDRALNTEAFF
CDR3nt: TGCGCCAGCAGCGATGACAGGGCTCTGAACACTGAAGCTTTCTTT

j_gene: TRBJ2-3
v_gene: TRBV9
d_gene: NA
abundance: NA
CDR3aa: CASSRGRVYTDTQYF
CDR3nt: TGTGCCAGCAGCAGAGGACGTGTTTACACAGATACGCAGTATTTT

j_gene: TRBJ1-1
v_gene: TRBV25-1
d_gene: NA
abundance: few
CDR3aa: CASREGDKNTEAFF
CDR3nt: TGTGCCAGCAGGGAAGGTGATAAGAACACTGAAGCTTTCTTT

j_gene: TRBJ2-1
v_gene: TRBV12-5
d_gene: TRBD2
abundance: once
CDR3aa: CASGLVPGLVVYEQFF
CDR3nt: TGTGCTAGTGGTTTGGTACCGGGACTAGTTGTCTATGAGCAGTTCTTC

j_gene: TRBJ2-5
v_gene: TRBV15
d_gene: NA
abundance: NA
CDR3aa: CATSREGVGIFGTQYF
CDR3nt: TGTGCCACCAGTAGGGAGGGGGTCGGCATATTCGGGACCCAGTACTTC

j_gene: TRBJ1-2
v_gene: TRBV7-9
d_gene: NA
abundance: NA
CDR3aa: CASSTPESGNYGYTF
CDR3nt: TGTGCCAGCAGCACACCAGAATCGGGGAACTATGGCTACACCTTC

j_gene: TRBJ2-1
v_gene: TRBV4-1
d_gene: TRBD2
abundance: NA
CDR3aa: CASSQVRATSGRVIYNEQFF
CDR3nt: TGCGCCAGCAGCCAGGTCAGGGCTACTAGCGGGAGGGTTATATACAATGAGCAGTTCTTC

j_gene: TRBJ2-1
v_gene: TRBV28
d_gene: NA
abundance: NA
CDR3aa: CASSPAGSYNEQFF
CDR3nt: TGTGCCAGCAGTCCGGCGGGCTCCTACAATGAGCAGTTCTTC

j_gene: TRBJ1-2
v_gene: TRBV5-1
d_gene: NA
abundance: NA
CDR3aa: CASSLNDRNYGYTF
CDR3nt: TGCGCCAGCAGCCTTAACGACAGGAACTATGGCTACACCTTC

j_gene: TRBJ2-3
v_gene: TRBV14
d_gene: NA
abundance: NA
CDR3aa: CASSQDGAATDTQYF
CDR3nt: TGTGCCAGCAGCCAAGATGGGGCAGCCACAGATACGCAGTATTTT

j_gene: TRBJ2-7
v_gene: TRBV5-1
d_gene: NA
abundance: NA
CDR3aa: CASSTQTSGEQYF
CDR3nt: TGCGCCAGCAGCACTCAAACTTCGGGCGAGCAGTACTTC

j_gene: TRBJ1-1
v_gene: TRBV5-1
d_gene: NA
abundance: NA
CDR3aa: CASSSTRPNTEAFF
CDR3nt: TGCGCCAGCAGCTCGACCAGACCGAACACTGAAGCTTTCTTT

j_gene: TRBJ2-1
v_gene: TRBV6-6
d_gene: TRBD1
abundance: NA
CDR3aa: CASSPGQGRGPDEQFF
CDR3nt: TGTGCCAGCAGCCCAGGACAGGGGAGAGGGCCCGATGAGCAGTTCTTC

j_gene: TRBJ1-1
v_gene: TRBV28
d_gene: NA
abundance: NA
CDR3aa: CASSLGGGNTEAFF
CDR3nt: TGTGCCAGCAGTCTCGGGGGGGGGAACACTGAAGCTTTCTTT

j_gene: TRBJ1-3
v_gene: TRBV19
d_gene: NA
abundance: few
CDR3aa: CASRRGSSGNTIYF
CDR3nt: TGTGCCAGTAGACGGGGTTCCTCTGGAAACACCATATATTTT

j_gene: TRBJ1-1
v_gene: TRBV7-9
d_gene: NA
abundance: NA
CDR3aa: CASSLEAGRETEAFF
CDR3nt: TGTGCCAGCAGCTTAGAGGCAGGCCGGGAGACTGAAGCTTTCTTT

j_gene: TRBJ1-1
v_gene: TRBV5-1
d_gene: NA
abundance: few
CDR3aa: CASSFAPTAEAFF
CDR3nt: TGCGCCAGCAGCTTCGCCCCGACGGCTGAAGCTTTCTTT

j_gene: TRBJ2-1
v_gene: TRBV5-4
d_gene: TRBD2
abundance: NA
CDR3aa: CASSQSGTSGSWGQFF
CDR3nt: TGTGCCAGCAGCCAATCCGGGACTAGCGGGAGTTGGGGGCAGTTCTTC

j_gene: TRBJ1-5
v_gene: TRBV6-6
d_gene: TRBD1
abundance: few
CDR3aa: CASSLNPGQAQQPQHF
CDR3nt: TGTGCCAGCAGCCTCAATCCGGGACAGGCCCAACAGCCCCAGCATTTT

j_gene: TRBJ2-5
v_gene: TRBV27
d_gene: TRBD2
abundance: NA
CDR3aa: CASSFGGRARETQYF
CDR3nt: TGTGCCAGCAGTTTTGGCGGGAGGGCCAGGGAGACCCAGTACTTC

j_gene: TRBJ1-1
v_gene: TRBV28
d_gene: NA
abundance: NA
CDR3aa: CASSPPGIGSAAFF
CDR3nt: TGTGCCAGCAGCCCTCCGGGTATAGGGTCAGCAGCTTTCTTT

j_gene: TRBJ2-7
v_gene: TRBV4-1
d_gene: NA
abundance: NA
CDR3aa: CASSQGHSDYEQYF
CDR3nt: TGCGCCAGCAGCCAAGGACATTCAGACTACGAGCAGTACTTC

j_gene: TRBJ2-7
v_gene: TRBV2
d_gene: NA
abundance: NA
CDR3aa: CASGAEPYEQYF
CDR3nt: TGTGCCAGCGGGGCGGAGCCCTACGAGCAGTACTTC

j_gene: TRBJ2-5
v_gene: TRBV6-5
d_gene: TRBD1
abundance: NA
CDR3aa: CASSRQGALETQYF
CDR3nt: TGTGCCAGCAGCCGACAGGGGGCCTTGGAGACCCAGTACTTC

j_gene: TRBJ2-5
v_gene: TRBV28
d_gene: TRBD2
abundance: once
CDR3aa: CASSFGSSGSPETQYF
CDR3nt: TGTGCCAGCAGTTTTGGGAGTAGCGGGAGTCCAGAGACCCAGTACTTC

j_gene: TRBJ1-1
v_gene: TRBV7-2
d_gene: NA
abundance: NA
CDR3aa: CASSPGGVLTEAFF
CDR3nt: TGTGCCAGCAGCCCCGGAGGGGTTCTCACTGAAGCTTTCTTT

j_gene: TRBJ1-1
v_gene: TRBV19
d_gene: NA
abundance: once
CDR3aa: CASSPGSSRDRGTEAFF
CDR3nt: TGTGCCAGTAGCCCAGGAAGCTCCCGGGACCGGGGAACTGAAGCTTTCTTT

j_gene: TRBJ2-3
v_gene: TRBV19
d_gene: TRBD2
abundance: NA
CDR3aa: CASSVGLAGGMDTQYF
CDR3nt: TGTGCCAGTAGTGTCGGACTAGCGGGAGGGATGGATACGCAGTATTTT

j_gene: TRBJ2-3
v_gene: TRBV10-3
d_gene: TRBD1
abundance: NA
CDR3aa: CAIKEGQGSTDTQYF
CDR3nt: TGTGCCATCAAAGAGGGACAGGGGAGTACAGATACGCAGTATTTT

j_gene: TRBJ1-1
v_gene: TRBV7-8
d_gene: TRBD1
abundance: few
CDR3aa: CASSPTYRGHAFF
CDR3nt: TGTGCCAGCAGCCCTACGTACAGGGGGCATGCTTTCTTT

j_gene: TRBJ2-2
v_gene: TRBV7-2
d_gene: NA
abundance: NA
CDR3aa: CASSLVGTQNTGELFF
CDR3nt: TGTGCCAGCAGCTTAGTGGGGACACAAAACACCGGGGAGCTGTTTTTT

j_gene: TRBJ1-1
v_gene: TRBV29-1
d_gene: NA
abundance: NA
CDR3aa: CSGLGQTNTEAFF
CDR3nt: TGCAGCGGCCTGGGACAAACGAACACTGAAGCTTTCTTT

j_gene: TRBJ2-6
v_gene: TRBV9
d_gene: NA
abundance: NA
CDR3aa: CASSVVPWFSGANVLTF
CDR3nt: TGTGCCAGCAGCGTAGTACCCTGGTTCTCTGGGGCCAACGTCCTGACTTTC

j_gene: TRBJ1-2
v_gene: TRBV10-3
d_gene: NA
abundance: NA
CDR3aa: CAISPDRRHGYTF
CDR3nt: TGTGCCATCAGTCCGGACAGACGGCATGGCTACACCTTC

j_gene: TRBJ2-2
v_gene: TRBV5-1
d_gene: TRBD2
abundance: NA
CDR3aa: CASSPDGLAGRKKSGELFF
CDR3nt: TGCGCCAGCAGCCCAGACGGACTAGCGGGACGGAAGAAATCCGGGGAGCTGTTTTTT

j_gene: TRBJ1-1
v_gene: TRBV28
d_gene: NA
abundance: NA
CDR3aa: CASSSMVVKNTEAFF
CDR3nt: TGTGCCAGCAGTTCAATGGTGGTAAAGAACACTGAAGCTTTCTTT

j_gene: TRBJ2-3
v_gene: TRBV6-5
d_gene: NA
abundance: NA
CDR3aa: CASGTIGGSTQYF
CDR3nt: TGTGCCAGCGGAACGATAGGGGGTTCGACGCAGTATTTT

j_gene: TRBJ1-1
v_gene: TRBV18
d_gene: NA
abundance: few
CDR3aa: CASSPTSGKNTEAFF
CDR3nt: TGTGCCAGCTCACCGACTTCAGGGAAGAACACTGAAGCTTTCTTT

j_gene: TRBJ2-7
v_gene: TRBV23-1
d_gene: TRBD1
abundance: NA
CDR3aa: CASSSRHRGYEQYF
CDR3nt: TGCGCCAGCAGTTCCAGGCACAGGGGGTACGAGCAGTACTTC

j_gene: TRBJ1-1
v_gene: TRBV6-4
d_gene: NA
abundance: few
CDR3aa: CATRENTEAFF
CDR3nt: TGTGCCACCCGAGAGAACACTGAAGCTTTCTTT

j_gene: TRBJ2-1
v_gene: TRBV19
d_gene: TRBD2
abundance: NA
CDR3aa: CASSMASGTSYNEQFF
CDR3nt: TGTGCCAGTAGTATGGCTAGCGGTACCTCCTACAATGAGCAGTTCTTC

j_gene: TRBJ1-1
v_gene: TRBV6-5
d_gene: TRBD1
abundance: NA
CDR3aa: CASRTGGGTEAFF
CDR3nt: TGTGCCAGCAGAACAGGGGGTGGAACTGAAGCTTTCTTT

j_gene: TRBJ1-1
v_gene: TRBV11-2
d_gene: NA
abundance: once
CDR3aa: CASSFFFPGPGRNTEAFF
CDR3nt: TGTGCCAGCAGCTTTTTCTTTCCGGGGCCAGGGAGAAACACTGAAGCTTTCTTT

j_gene: TRBJ2-1
v_gene: TRBV4-1
d_gene: NA
abundance: once
CDR3aa: CASSQQETLAYEQFF
CDR3nt: TGCGCCAGCAGCCAACAAGAGACCCTAGCCTATGAGCAGTTCTTC

j_gene: TRBJ2-1
v_gene: TRBV27
d_gene: TRBD2
abundance: NA
CDR3aa: CASSLAGGPAINEQFF
CDR3nt: TGTGCCAGCAGTTTAGCGGGAGGGCCCGCTATCAATGAGCAGTTCTTC

j_gene: TRBJ2-7
v_gene: TRBV18
d_gene: NA
abundance: NA
CDR3aa: CASSPGTGPTEQYF
CDR3nt: TGTGCCAGCTCACCAGGGACTGGACCTACGGAGCAGTACTTC

j_gene: TRBJ1-2
v_gene: TRBV7-2
d_gene: NA
abundance: NA
CDR3aa: CASSPRYRVGNYGYTF
CDR3nt: TGTGCCAGCAGCCCTCGCTACAGGGTCGGCAACTATGGCTACACCTTC

j_gene: TRBJ1-1
v_gene: TRBV4-1
d_gene: NA
abundance: once
CDR3aa: CASSQGQMGRGAFF
CDR3nt: TGCGCCAGCAGCCAAGGGCAGATGGGTAGAGGAGCTTTCTTT

j_gene: TRBJ2-2
v_gene: TRBV5-3
d_gene: TRBD2
abundance: NA
CDR3aa: CARTEREWITGELFF
CDR3nt: TGTGCCAGAACTGAGCGGGAGTGGATCACCGGGGAGCTGTTTTTT

j_gene: TRBJ2-3
v_gene: TRBV25-1
d_gene: TRBD2
abundance: NA
CDR3aa: CASSSLQRTSGGDTQYF
CDR3nt: TGTGCCAGCAGTTCCCTCCAAAGGACTAGCGGTGGAGATACGCAGTATTTT